The sequence of this TCR beta chain was determined in a study of HIV-infected patients and healthy controls. Approximately 510 ng RNA was reverse transcribed with alpha and beta constant-region primers. Alpha and beta chain libraries were made separately by chain-specific third strand synthesis with multiplexing indices. MiXCR was run by TCRdb on the 5' RACE reads, yielding one entry per CDR3 protein. This table has 9,500 to 13,000 distinct CDR3 sequences, about 5.2% appearing once. This CDR3 contains 13 residues. Germline V CDR1 and CDR2: SGHTA, FQGNSA. Trimming left V 5 bases short and J 5 bases short, with 11 bases between. Whole blood was used without fractionation, so all unsorted peripheral T cells were included. This clonotype was recorded many times.

This chain uses TRBV7-2 with TRBJ2-3; D tentatively reads TRBD1 or TRBD2 (5 bases each). Sequenced material: blood, taken before antiretroviral therapy. The sequence was collected from an adult with HIV infection. CDR3 in amino acids: CASSLGPRDTQYF. The CDR3 region has the DNA TGTGCCAGCAGCCTGGGACCCAGAGATACGCAGTATTTT.